The sequence of this T cell receptor beta chain was determined in a study of blood T cell repertoires in COVID-19. The assay was immunoSEQ multiplex PCR, and TCRdb's table has in-frame clones only and misses some. The data hold approximately 170,000 clones, with roughly 90% observed a single time. The receptor was isolated from a man younger than 35 with COVID-19, enrolled during active disease. Sequencing was carried out using peripheral blood.

As DNA, the CDR3 is TGTGCCAGTAGTATCGTGGCGGGAGCTCTAAACACCGGGGAGCTGTTTTTT. Translation: CASSIVAGALNTGELFF. V is TRBV19 and J is TRBJ2-2, with 7 bases matching TRBD2. This CDR3 region has 17 residues. Germline assignment: CDR1 LNHDA and CDR2 SQIVND (reference sequence). The V segment lost 3 bases and the J segment 2 bases; nucleotides outside the gene matches: 9. The complete variable domain, with remaining parts taken from reference TRBV19 and TRBJ2-2, reads DGGITQSPKYLFRKEGQNVTLSCEQNLNHDAMYWYRQDPGQGLRLIYYSQIVNDFQKGDIAEGYSVSREKKESFPLTVTSAQKNPTAFYLCASSIVAGALNTGELFFGEGSRLTVL.